The 21 T cell receptor beta chains below were found in one sample sequenced in a study. In TCRdb, the RT-PCR reads were re-called with MiXCR into one record per CDR3 protein. The sample consists of about 700,000 distinct CDR3 sequences, 12% to 15% of them appearing once. Material for sequencing was memory CD4+ T cells from blood. The receptors derive from a female donor in good health, serving as a healthy control.

This clonotype has a handful of counts. The chain employs TRBV20-1 and TRBJ2-7, with TRBD2 matching 8 bases. J gave up 4 bases and V 0 bases, and 5 bases lay outside the gene matches. From germline, CDR1 is DFQATT and CDR2 SNEGSKA (reference sequence). The CDR3 has 14 amino acids. CDR3 DNA: TGCAGTGCTAGAGACACCGGGAGGGGTTACGAGCAGTACTTC. It encodes CSARDTGRGYEQYF.

As concerns this clonotype: A much larger clone sits a single nucleotide away, making a read error possible. The conserved phenylalanine or tryptophan normally closing the CDR3 is absent here, so this likely arose from a read error. This chain links TRBV20-1 with TRBJ2-7; no reliable D call. The CDR3 has 14 amino acids. The germline V and J ends were trimmed by 3 bases and 2 bases, with 14 bases remaining between them. The V gene's germline CDR1 is DFQATT and CDR2 SNEGSKA (reference sequence). The CDR3 here is CSASRQVGTYEQYI. The CDR3 region has the DNA TGCAGTGCTAGCCGCCAGGTAGGAACCTACGAGCAGTACATC.

This clonotype was picked up many times. The chain joins TRBV6-6 to TRBJ1-1; D possibly corresponds to TRBD1 (6 bases). The CDR3 has 16 amino acids. The germline V gene encodes CDR1 MNHNY and CDR2 SVGAGI (reference sequence). Trimming left V 5 bases short and J 1 base short, with 17 bases between. The CDR3 protein is CASSTMRGQSNTEAFF. The CDR3 nucleotides are TGTGCCAGCAGTACAATGCGGGGGCAGTCGAACACTGAAGCTTTCTTT.

This clonotype has a handful of counts. The chain couples TRBV23-1 to TRBJ2-3; 7 positions match TRBD1. TRBV23-1 is placed among ORFs of uncertain function. This CDR3 contains 16 residues. V shed 2 bases and J 3 bases; nucleotides not matched to a gene: 8. CDR3 loop: CASSQPRGRGTDTQYF. In DNA form, the CDR3 reads TGCGCCAGCAGTCAACCTCGCGGCAGGGGGACAGATACGCAGTATTTT.

This clonotype was counted between two and nine times. This sequence joins TRBV7-3 and TRBJ1-2, with TRBD1 matching 9 bases. V gave up 4 bases and J gave up 3 bases; unmatched junction bases: 9. Per germline, CDR1 SGHTA and CDR2 FQGTGA. The CDR3 contains 16 residues. This chain's CDR3 is CASSSNPGQGDYGYTF. The CDR3 nucleotides are TGTGCCAGCAGCTCGAATCCGGGACAGGGTGACTATGGCTACACCTTC. The entire variable domain, with the rest obtained from reference TRBV7-3 and TRBJ1-2, is as follows: GAGVSQTPSNKVTEKGKYVELRCDPISGHTALYWYRQSLGQGPEFLIYFQGTGAADDSGLPNDRFFAVRPEGSVSTLKIQRTERGDSAVYLCASSSNPGQGDYGYTFGSGTRLTVV.

In its sample, this clonotype was seen a few times. The chain combines TRBV29-1 with TRBJ1-1, with D maybe TRBD1 (5 bases). The CDR3 has 15 amino acids. The germline V gene has CDR1 SQVTM and CDR2 ANQGSEA. V lost 6 bases to trimming and J lost 3 bases, with 20 bases between them. DNA for the CDR3: TGCAGCGTCGACCCTGAAATGACAGAATACACTGAAGCTTTCTTT. Residues: CSVDPEMTEYTEAFF.

This chain joins TRBV7-2 and TRBJ1-1; 7 positions agree with TRBD1. The junction had 4 bases not matched to a gene; V was cut back by 1 base and J by 5 bases. The length of the CDR3 is 14 residues. Germline V gene data show CDR1 as SGHTA and CDR2 as FQGNSA. The CDR3 sequence: CASSLDRGWTEAFF. CDR3 nucleotide sequence: TGTGCCAGCAGCTTAGACAGGGGATGGACTGAAGCTTTCTTT.

Many counts were recorded for this clonotype. The genes are TRBV4-2 and TRBJ2-7; D gene ambiguous. The CDR3 is made up of 15 amino acids. CDR1 and CDR2 (germline): LGHNA, YNFKEQ. V shed 1 base and J shed 4 bases, with 14 bases lying between them. The CDR3 bases are TGTGCCAGCAGCCAAGGGTTGCAGTCCCGGTACGAGCAGTACTTC. Translated, it gives CASSQGLQSRYEQYF.

The CDR3 loop reads CSALDRGPGNTIYF. In DNA, the CDR3 is TGCAGTGCCCTGGACAGGGGCCCAGGAAACACCATATATTTT. The chain has TRBV20-1 and TRBJ1-3; the match to TRBD1 covers 9 bases. Germline V gives CDR1 DFQATT, CDR2 SNEGSKA (reference sequence). Losses at the gene ends were 6 bases for V and 4 bases for J; bases not matched to a gene: 7. The CDR3 sequence is 14 residues long.

The chain has TRBV10-3 and TRBJ2-1; 9 bases map to TRBD1. Germline V gene sequence: CDR1 ENHRY, CDR2 SYGVKD. V shed 10 bases and J 7 bases; nucleotides not matched to a gene: 8. This CDR3 is 13 amino acids long. The CDR3 region is CASTQGAGNEQFF. The CDR3 DNA is TGTGCCAGCACACAGGGGGCGGGAAATGAGCAGTTCTTC.

This clonotype was observed a few times. The rearrangement joins TRBV20-1 to TRBJ2-3, with D perhaps TRBD1 (5 bases). Trimming removed 5 bases from V and 4 bases from J, with 10 bases in between. Germline values: CDR1 DFQATT, CDR2 SNEGSKA (reference sequence). The CDR3 runs 12 residues. Here the CDR3 reads CSAQGIADTQYF. The CDR3 DNA follows: TGCAGTGCTCAGGGCATTGCAGATACGCAGTATTTT.

This clonotype was counted only a few times. The chain links TRBV7-2 to TRBJ2-2; 10 bases match TRBD1. The germline V gene has CDR1 SGHTA and CDR2 FQGNSA. There are 16 residues in the CDR3. Unmatched junction bases numbered 7, after V lost 5 bases and J lost 4 bases. The CDR3 coding sequence is TGTGCCAGCAGCCCTCGGACAGGGGGGTTCACCGGGGAGCTGTTTTTT. Protein sequence: CASSPRTGGFTGELFF.

This clonotype was found many times. The V gene is TRBV4-3, the J gene TRBJ2-1, with 9 bases matching TRBD2. The CDR3 contains 16 residues. Per the germline V gene, CDR1 is LGHNA and CDR2 is YSLEER. Unmatched junction bases numbered 4, after V lost 4 bases and J lost 0 bases. CDR3 bases: TGCGCCAGCAGCCCCGGACTAGCGAGCTCCTACAATGAGCAGTTCTTC. It is translated as CASSPGLASSYNEQFF.

This clonotype was observed once. A single base separates this from a much larger clone, so it may be a read error. The chain has TRBV4-3 and TRBJ2-3, with D tentatively TRBD2 (6 bases). Germline CDR1 LGHNA, CDR2 YSLEER. The CDR3 extends over 15 amino acids. The CDR3 coding sequence is TGCGACAGCAGCCAAGATGGACTAAACACAGATACGCAGTATTTT. Its protein product is CDSSQDGLNTDTQYF.

This clonotype was recorded many times. The CDR3 loop is CASSSGLATDTQYF. The CDR3 DNA reads as TGTGCCAGCAGCTCGGGACTAGCGACAGATACGCAGTATTTT. The gene calls are TRBV6-5 and TRBJ2-3; TRBD2 aligns across 10 bases. This CDR3 is built from 14 residues. Germline V gene lookup returns CDR1 MNHEY and CDR2 SVGAGI. V was pared by 6 bases and J by 3 bases, with 3 bases of the junction left unmatched.

The CDR3 DNA sequence: TGTGCCAGCAGTTACCAGGGTGTGGGATCACCCCTCCACTTT. This sequence encodes CASSYQGVGSPLHF. The chain is built from TRBV6-5 and TRBJ1-6; tentatively, D is TRBD1 (5 bases). Between the trimmed V and J ends, which lost 2 bases and 10 bases, there was a span of 12 bases. The CDR3 is 14 amino acids. The germline CDR1 and CDR2 sequences are MNHEY and SVGAGI.

This clonotype was seen a few times. The V gene is TRBV29-1, the J gene TRBJ2-7; D tentatively reads TRBD1 or TRBD2 (5 bases each). V dropped 6 bases and J dropped 3 bases, with 9 bases sitting between them. Looked up from germline, CDR1 is SQVTM and CDR2 is ANQGSEA. CDR3 size: 11 residues. CDR3 in amino acids: CSVGTVYEQYF. In DNA form, the CDR3 reads TGCAGCGTCGGGACGGTCTACGAGCAGTACTTC.

As regards this clonotype: No conserved phenylalanine or tryptophan is present at the end of the CDR3, so a read error is the likely explanation. No DNA is shown, since the ends of the CDR3 on it are uncertain; the CDR3 is the one TCRdb lists. This chain's CDR3 is CASSNPSSNYGYTFGS. This chain connects TRBV27 to TRBJ2-1. The germline CDR1 and CDR2 sequences are MNHEY and SMNVEV (reference sequence). The CDR3 is made up of 16 amino acids, end residues included.

The table lists this clonotype with many counts. Mismatch with germline at one junction end may stem from a read error. The genes are TRBV29-1 and TRBJ2-1; D might be TRBD1 (6 bases). The CDR3 totals 12 residues. Germline-derived CDR1 and CDR2 are SQVTM and ANQGSEA. CDR3 bases: TGCAGCGTTGAAGCAGCCGGACGGCCAGGGGTCTTC. Protein sequence: CSVEAAGRPGVF.

This clonotype was detected ten times or more. This rearrangement joins TRBV20-1 to TRBJ2-1; 8 positions agree with TRBD2. This CDR3 contains 14 residues. J was trimmed by 9 bases and V by 5 bases; bases with no gene match: 12. CDR1 and CDR2 from the germline V gene are DFQATT and SNEGSKA (reference sequence). Here the CDR3 DNA reads TGCAGTGCTTCCCGGGACGGGGGGGTTGCTGAGCAGTTCTTC. The encoded protein is CSASRDGGVAEQFF.

At least ten counts were recorded for this clonotype. This chain connects TRBV20-1 to TRBJ1-2; no clear D gene. The CDR3 is made up of 11 amino acids. Trimming removed 5 bases at V and 6 bases at J, with 10 bases between. The germline gives CDR1 DFQATT, CDR2 SNEGSKA (reference sequence). CDR3 DNA: TGCAGTGCTCCACGAAGGGATGGCTACACCTTC. Encoded protein: CSAPRRDGYTF.